This T cell receptor beta chain came from a study of T cells after yellow fever vaccination. Across the study: Researchers used SMART-Seq v4 Ultra Low Input to prepare fractions that had low cell numbers. Study conclusions and caveats: Overlap between CD4 and CD8 compartments was detected for a small share of clonotypes.

TCRdb passed the 5' RACE reads through MiXCR, listing each CDR3 protein once. The table includes about 550,000 distinct CDR3 sequences, about 19% detected once. V shed 5 bases and J 4 bases; nucleotides not matched to a gene: 8. CDR3 size: 14 residues. Germline CDR1 MNHNS, CDR2 SASEGT. As for this clonotype: Its specificity is unknown.

This receptor was obtained from a man aged 25-45 years who received the YFV17D yellow fever vaccine. The input for sequencing was PBMCs, taken 15 days after the yellow fever booster vaccination. The J gene is TRBJ2-7, the V gene TRBV6-1; 7 positions agree with TRBD1. The CDR3 reads CASSKQGIGYEQYF. The CDR3 DNA reads as TGTGCCAGCAGTAAACAGGGGATCGGGTACGAGCAGTACTTC.